The clone carrying this T cell receptor (beta chain) was observed a few times. The sample comes from a study of multiple sclerosis patients with progressive multifocal leukoencephalopathy. The protocol was immunoSEQ multiplex PCR, while the TCRdb copy is restricted to in-frame clones and leaves out a portion. The repertoire has under 30,000 clones, roughly 89% of them found once; the top ten carry 1.3%. Trimming cost V 1 base and J 6 bases, with 15 bases left between them. Looked up from germline, CDR1 is SEHNR and CDR2 is FQNEAQ (reference sequence). The CDR3 has 15 amino acids. Time point of the sample: roughly 13 months of natalizumab therapy.

This sequence originates from a human donor with multiple sclerosis. Sequenced material: PBMCs, taken from a patient treated with natalizumab. The chain carries TRBV7-9 and TRBJ1-2; D is unresolved. The CDR3 coding sequence is TGTGCCAGCAGCTTAGTAAAGGCGGCCCTCAATGGCTACACCTTC. This codes for CASSLVKAALNGYTF. The variable domain in full, with the rest retrieved from reference TRBV7-9 and TRBJ1-2, is DTGVSQNPRHKITKRGQNVTFRCDPISEHNRLYWYRQTLGQGPEFLTYFQNEAQLEKSRLLSDRFSAERPKGSFSTLEIQRTEQGDSAMYLCASSLVKAALNGYTFGSGTRLTVV.